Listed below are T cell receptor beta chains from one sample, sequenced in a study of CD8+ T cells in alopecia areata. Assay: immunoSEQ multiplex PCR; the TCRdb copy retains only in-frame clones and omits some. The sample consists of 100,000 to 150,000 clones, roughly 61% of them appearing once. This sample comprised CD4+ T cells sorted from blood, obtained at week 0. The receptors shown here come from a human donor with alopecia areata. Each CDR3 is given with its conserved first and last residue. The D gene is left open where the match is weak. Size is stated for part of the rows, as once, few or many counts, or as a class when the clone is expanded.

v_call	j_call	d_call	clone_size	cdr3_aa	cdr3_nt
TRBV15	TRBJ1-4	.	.	CATSRGQQRGEKLFF	TGTGCCACCAGCAGAGGTCAGCAGCGCGGAGAAAAACTGTTTTTT
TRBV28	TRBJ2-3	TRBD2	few	CASSPRTSGRTDTQYF	TGTGCCAGCAGTCCCAGGACTAGCGGGAGGACGGATACGCAGTATTTT
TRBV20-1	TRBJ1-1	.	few	CSARNGGKAFF	TGCAGTGCCCGGAACGGGGGGAAAGCTTTCTTT
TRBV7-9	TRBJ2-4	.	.	CASSLRRPGDIQYF	TGTGCCAGCAGCTTGCGAAGGCCTGGGGACATTCAGTACTTC
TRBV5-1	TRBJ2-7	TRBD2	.	CASSSGLAGDEQYF	TGCGCCAGCAGTTCGGGACTAGCGGGAGACGAGCAGTACTTC
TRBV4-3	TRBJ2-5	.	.	CASSQARSGPETQYF	TGCGCCAGCAGCCAAGCCCGGAGCGGACCGGAGACCCAGTACTTC
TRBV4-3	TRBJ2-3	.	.	CASSQGGPPDTQYF	TGCGCCAGCAGCCAGGGAGGTCCACCAGATACGCAGTATTTT
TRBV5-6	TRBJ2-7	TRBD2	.	CASSFFGTSFHEQYF	TGTGCCAGCAGCTTCTTCGGGACTAGCTTCCACGAGCAGTACTTC
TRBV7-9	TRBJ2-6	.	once	CASSLAGTGANVLTF	TGTGCCAGCAGCTTAGCAGGGACTGGGGCCAACGTCCTGACTTTC
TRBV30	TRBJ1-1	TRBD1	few	CAWSPIGTVNTEAFF	TGTGCCTGGAGTCCTATTGGGACAGTGAACACTGAAGCTTTCTTT